This T cell receptor beta chain derives from a study of T cell responses to AZD1222 COVID-19 vaccine. Study conclusions and caveats: Females made up more of the donors, who were largely white British, and clonal diversity may have come out too low. Only six people who got AZD1222 tested seropositive at baseline.

The protocol was immunoSEQ multiplex PCR, while the TCRdb copy is restricted to in-frame clones and leaves out a portion. Of about 99,000 clones in the sample, roughly 91% were seen once. The CDR3 is 15 amino acids. Germline CDR1 MNHEY, CDR2 SVGEGT. V was trimmed by 6 bases and J by 0 bases, leaving 15 bases between them. This clone was observed once. Its antigen remains unknown. This sample comprised peripheral blood, obtained on day 0 of AZD1222 vaccination. The receptor comes from an adult in good health. The chain is built from TRBV6-2 or TRBV6-3 and TRBJ2-7; possibly TRBD1 for D (6 bases). DNA for the CDR3: TGTGCCAGCAGCCAGGGGACGGTTAGCTCCTACGAGCAGTACTTC. This sequence encodes CASSQGTVSSYEQYF.